This entry lists 22 T cell receptor beta chains sequenced from one sample in a study of shared clonotypes between healthy human individuals. Assay: immunoSEQ multiplex PCR; the TCRdb copy retains only in-frame clones and omits some. This sample carries 2,500,000 or so clones, less than 95% of them seen once, and the ten largest clones take more than 0.35%. Sequencing was done on a sample of naive CD4+ T cells from PBMCs. Stated subset: CD45RA+ positively selected. These receptors all stem from a man aged 18 to 29 in good health. Some clones in this sample may be carry-over from other donors' samples.

V is TRBV18 and J is TRBJ1-2; D remains unclear. CDR1 is KGHSH, CDR2 LQKENI, per germline. V was clipped by 6 bases and J by 6 bases, with 11 bases between them. The CDR3 contains 12 residues. As DNA, the CDR3 is TGTGCCAGCTCTCCGAGATCGGATGGCTACACCTTC. It specifies CASSPRSDGYTF.

The chain couples TRBV5-1 to TRBJ2-1, with TRBD2 matching over 8 bases. The CDR3 loop spans 16 amino acids. Germline assignment: CDR1 SGHRS and CDR2 YFSETQ. V shed 5 bases, J shed 2 bases, and the junction held 9 bases outside the gene matches. This CDR3 is CASSPSGSGTYNEQFF. In DNA, the CDR3 is TGCGCCAGCAGTCCTTCGGGTAGCGGGACCTACAATGAGCAGTTCTTC.

This clone has just one count. The chain combines TRBV29-1 with TRBJ2-1; tentatively, D is TRBD2 (5 bases). V was trimmed by 3 bases and J by 2 bases, leaving 17 bases between them. CDR3 length: 16 amino acids. CDR1 is SQVTM, CDR2 ANQGSEA, per germline. The CDR3 DNA is TGCAGCGTTGAGGGGTCTCGGGGAGAGGCCTACAATGAGCAGTTCTTC. Amino acids: CSVEGSRGEAYNEQFF.

In this sample, this clone turned up once. Distinct nucleotide sequences in the sample also encode this CDR3. V usage is TRBV5-1 and J usage is TRBJ2-5; either TRBD1 or TRBD2 may supply D (6 bases each). This CDR3 is 13 amino acids long. V was cut by 2 bases and J by 4 bases, with 9 bases left in between. Per germline, CDR1 SGHRS and CDR2 YFSETQ. The CDR3 here is CASSLQGGETQYF. For the CDR3, the DNA is TGCGCCAGCAGCTTACAGGGAGGAGAGACCCAGTACTTC.

J is TRBJ1-5 and V is TRBV6-6; 7 bases line up with TRBD1. In germline, CDR1 is MNHNY, CDR2 SVGAGI (reference sequence). The CDR3 spans 14 residues. V dropped 4 bases and J dropped 9; count of bases not matched to a gene: 9. As DNA, the CDR3 is TGTGCCAGCAGTTCCCCGGGACAGAAAGTGCCCCAGCATTTT. It is translated as CASSSPGQKVPQHF.

This clone was seen only once. The chain uses TRBV5-1 and TRBJ1-2; TRBD1 aligns across 11 bases. This CDR3 comprises 14 residues. J gave up 8 bases and V 4 bases, and 7 bases lay outside the gene matches. Germline values: CDR1 SGHRS, CDR2 YFSETQ. In nucleotides, the CDR3 is TGCGCCAGCAGCCCGGACAGGGGGCGTTTAGGCTACACCTTC. Its protein is CASSPDRGRLGYTF.

V and J are TRBV7-3 and TRBJ2-5, with TRBD2 as a possible D gene (6 bases). CDR3 length equals 13 residues. The germline gives CDR1 SGHTA, CDR2 FQGTGA. V lost 5 bases and J lost 2, with 9 bases in between. CDR3 in amino acids: CASSGTGQETQYF. CDR3 in DNA: TGTGCCAGCAGCGGGACTGGGCAAGAGACCCAGTACTTC.

Comments on this clone: This specimen includes other DNA sequences encoding the same CDR3. The chain has TRBV5-1 and TRBJ1-4; D may be TRBD1 (5 bases). V lost 0 bases and J 4 bases, leaving 10 bases between the germline ends. The CDR3 runs to 15 residues. Germline V gives CDR1 SGHRS, CDR2 YFSETQ. CDR3 nucleotide sequence: TGCGCCAGCAGCTTGGGGGACCCTAATAATGAAAAACTGTTTTTT. This gives the protein CASSLGDPNNEKLFF.

There are a few counts of this clone. The genes are TRBV19 and TRBJ1-5, with TRBD1 identical over 8 bases. Germline V gene lookup returns CDR1 LNHDA and CDR2 SQIVND (reference sequence). This CDR3 is 15 amino acids long. Trimming at V came to 6 bases and at J to 4 bases, leaving 8 bases not matched to a gene. The CDR3: CASSLDRDTNQPQHF. The CDR3 DNA is TGTGCCAGTAGCCTGGACAGGGATACAAATCAGCCCCAGCATTTT.

This clone was seen a single time. The rearrangement links TRBV12-5 to TRBJ2-5; the D gene is possibly TRBD2 (5 bases). Per germline, CDR1 LGHNT and CDR2 FRNRAP. This CDR3 contains 14 residues. V was shortened by 4 bases and J by 4 bases, with 13 bases between the two germline ends. The CDR3 is CASGSPIAGETQYF. The CDR3 bases are TGTGCTAGTGGTTCCCCCATCGCGGGAGAGACCCAGTACTTC.

The gene calls are TRBV5-1 and TRBJ1-4; 7 bases agree with TRBD1. CDR1 is SGHRS, CDR2 YFSETQ, per germline. Trimming cost V 3 bases and J 3 bases; bases outside gene matches: 5. CDR3 length: 15 amino acids. The DNA for the CDR3 is TGCGCCAGCAGCTATACAGGGGTGGCTAATGAAAAACTGTTTTTT. The encoded protein is CASSYTGVANEKLFF.

The chain employs TRBV4-2 and TRBJ2-5; 11 positions match TRBD2. V gave up 4 bases and J gave up 1 base; unmatched junction bases: 5. The V gene's germline CDR1 is LGHNA and CDR2 YNFKEQ. CDR3 length equals 16 residues. The CDR3 DNA sequence: TGTGCCAGCAGCCTGAGGACTAGCGGGTCCCAAGAGACCCAGTACTTC. Its translation is CASSLRTSGSQETQYF.

The chain is built from TRBV18 and TRBJ1-5, with 7 bases that match TRBD1. CDR3 length: 17 amino acids. V was pared by 4 bases and J by 0 bases, with 9 bases of the junction left unmatched. The germline gives CDR1 KGHSH, CDR2 LQKENI. The CDR3 spells CASSLDRALYSNQPQHF. The CDR3 DNA is TGTGCCAGCTCACTTGACAGGGCCCTTTATAGCAATCAGCCCCAGCATTTT.

This clone was observed a handful of times. The chain recombines TRBV5-1 with TRBJ1-1; no firm D call. CDR1 SGHRS and CDR2 YFSETQ come from the germline V gene. CDR3 length: 14 amino acids. With 1 base removed from V and 4 bases from J, the gap between germline ends came to 11 bases. The CDR3 DNA reads TGCGCCAGCAGCTTGTCAGTGGATCGCACTGAAGCTTTCTTT. Its protein product is CASSLSVDRTEAFF. The whole variable domain, filled in from reference TRBV5-1 and TRBJ1-1, reads KAGVTQTPRYLIKTRGQQVTLSCSPISGHRSVSWYQQTPGQGLQFLFEYFSETQRNKGNFPGRFSGRQFSNSRSEMNVSTLELGDSALYLCASSLSVDRTEAFFGQGTRLTVV.

The J gene is TRBJ2-1, the V gene TRBV6-4; 7 positions match TRBD2. With 4 bases clipped from V and 7 bases from J, the junction kept 16 bases outside the gene matches. The CDR3 spans 17 residues. The germline V gene encodes CDR1 MRHNA and CDR2 SNTAGT. CDR3 nucleotide sequence: TGTGCCAGCAGTGCCTCCCGAGAAGCGGGAACGGGTAATGAGCAGTTCTTC. Amino acid sequence: CASSASREAGTGNEQFF.

The sample holds one count of this clone. The V call is TRBV5-1, the J call TRBJ1-5; D possibly corresponds to TRBD1 (6 bases). The CDR3 has 14 amino acids. The V gene's germline CDR1 is SGHRS and CDR2 YFSETQ. The V end was cut by 5 bases, the J end by 5 bases, with 14 bases between. The CDR3 loop is CASSPQGGDQPQHF. The CDR3 DNA reads TGCGCCAGCAGTCCACAGGGAGGGGATCAGCCCCAGCATTTT.

J is TRBJ2-3 and V is TRBV4-3, with 7 positions matching TRBD2. V shed 4 bases, J shed 4 bases, and the junction held 8 bases outside the gene matches. CDR3 length: 15 amino acids. Germline V gene data show CDR1 as LGHNA and CDR2 as YSLEER. The CDR3 nucleotides are TGCGCCAGCAGCCTCAGCGGGGACGGACCAGATACGCAGTATTTT. The encoded protein is CASSLSGDGPDTQYF.

Notes on this clone: Other DNA sequences in this specimen translate into the identical CDR3. CDR3 loop: CASSFGRDTEAFF. DNA of the CDR3: TGTGCCAGCAGCTTCGGGCGCGACACTGAAGCTTTCTTT. This sequence joins TRBV5-4 and TRBJ1-1; D remains unclear. The V end was cut by 2 bases, the J end by 3 bases, with 8 bases between. Per the germline V gene, CDR1 is SGHNT and CDR2 is YYREEE (reference sequence). The CDR3 has 13 residues.

A remark on this clone: This CDR3 is also generated by other DNA sequences in the sample. The chain recombines TRBV7-6 with TRBJ1-5; D is possibly TRBD1 (5 bases). This CDR3 has 13 residues. Looked up from germline, CDR1 is SGHVS and CDR2 is FNYEAQ. Trimming cost V 1 base and J 7 bases, with 8 bases left between them. The CDR3 nucleotides read TGTGCCAGCAGCTTAGGGAGGGACCAGCCCCAGCATTTT. It is translated as CASSLGRDQPQHF.

The J gene is TRBJ2-7, the V gene TRBV2; 9 nucleotides match TRBD2. From germline, CDR1 is SNHLY and CDR2 FYNNEI. V lost 7 bases to trimming and J lost 7 bases; unmatched junction nucleotides: 8. This CDR3 is built from 13 residues. The CDR3 nucleotides read TGTGCCAGCATTGCTAGCGGGATTCGGGAGCAGTACTTC. The encoded protein is CASIASGIREQYF.

This chain connects TRBV7-8 to TRBJ1-4; D gene unclear. Deletions cut 1 base from V and 0 bases from J, with 9 bases between. Germline V gene lookup returns CDR1 SGHVS and CDR2 FQNEAQ. The length of the CDR3 is 16 residues. The CDR3 sequence is CASSLVRGPTNEKLFF. The CDR3 DNA is TGTGCCAGCAGCTTAGTTAGAGGTCCAACTAATGAAAAACTGTTTTTT.

The gene calls are TRBV29-1 and TRBJ2-3, with D perhaps TRBD1 (5 bases). Germline V gives CDR1 SQVTM, CDR2 ANQGSEA. The length of the CDR3 is 15 residues. Trimming removed 6 bases at V and 1 base at J, with 17 bases between. CDR3 bases: TGCAGCGTGCAGGGTAGGGAAGTCGGCACAGATACGCAGTATTTT. The encoded protein is CSVQGREVGTDTQYF.